This T cell receptor beta chain was identified in a study of T-cell reconstitution after alpha-beta-depleted transplantation in children. Details on this clonotype: The antigen is undetermined.

Study outcomes and limitations: Recipient T cells and thymic progenitors that survived were the source of the high TCRbeta diversity seen at day 60 in some patients. Newly made T cells mostly supplied T-cell counts and diversity one year after transplant. Alpha-beta T cells present about two months after transplant were reported to originate from several hundred expanded graft clones.

Library preparation (for TCRbeta) was performed with unique molecular identifiers. MiXCR, run by TCRdb on the PCR reads, gives a single entry per CDR3 protein. The sample carries under 150,000 distinct CDR3 sequences, around a tenth recorded once. Germline V gene data show CDR1 as LGHNA and CDR2 as YSLEER. Trimming left V 4 bases short and J 4 bases short, with 18 bases between. The CDR3 length is 16 residues. The sequences come from PBMCs, mostly from graft donor cells, collected 180 days after TCRalphabeta/CD19-depleted stem cell transplant. This chain links TRBV4-3 with TRBJ2-3; D gene unclear. This TCR was recovered from a girl under three years old who had a stem cell transplant for combined immunodeficiency, so the T cells may come from the graft donor. The CDR3, as DNA: TGCGCCAGCAGCCCTCTCGGTCTTGGTAACGCAGATACGCAGTATTTT. The encoded protein is CASSPLGLGNADTQYF.